The source of this TCR beta chain is a study of vaccination effects on CD4 cells after COVID-19. Overall study results and limits: Whether induced by infection or by vaccine, clones showed marked clonal contraction late after vaccination.

Before any sequencing was done, the ViraFEST assay used viral peptide pools to expand antigen-specific CD4+ T cells. Cultured cells yielded isolated CD4+ T cells after less than 11 days. This clone was found a few times. Its specificity is not known. Clones were read by immunoSEQ multiplex PCR, and TCRdb kept only the in-frame ones, dropping some. The sample lists about 54,000 clones, around 85% occurring once. V was clipped by 1 base and J by 8 bases; unmatched bases: 8. CDR3 size: 16 residues. In germline, CDR1 is SNHLY, CDR2 FYNNEI. The sample in question was CD4+ T cells from PBMCs cultured with HCoV-229E spike peptides, obtained before COVID-19 vaccination. The V and J genes are TRBV2 and TRBJ2-1; the match to TRBD2 covers 10 bases. The clonotype comes from a human donor who received a COVID-19 vaccine. The DNA for the CDR3 is TGTGCCAGCAGTGAAGTTCGAGCGGGGGGGATAGATGAGCAGTTCTTC. The encoded protein is CASSEVRAGGIDEQFF.